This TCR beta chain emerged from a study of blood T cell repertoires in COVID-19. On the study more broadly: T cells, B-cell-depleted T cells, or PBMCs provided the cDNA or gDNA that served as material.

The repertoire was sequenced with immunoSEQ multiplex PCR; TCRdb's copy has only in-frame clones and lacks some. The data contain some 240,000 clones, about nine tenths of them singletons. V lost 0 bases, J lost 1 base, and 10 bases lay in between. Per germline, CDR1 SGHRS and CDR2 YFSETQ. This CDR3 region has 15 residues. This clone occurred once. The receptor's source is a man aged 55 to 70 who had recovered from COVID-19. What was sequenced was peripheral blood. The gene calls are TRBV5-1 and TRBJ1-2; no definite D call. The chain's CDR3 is CASSLADPGNYGYTF. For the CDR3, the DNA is TGCGCCAGCAGCTTGGCCGATCCGGGTAACTATGGCTACACCTTC. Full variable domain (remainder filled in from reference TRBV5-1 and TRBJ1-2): KAGVTQTPRYLIKTRGQQVTLSCSPISGHRSVSWYQQTPGQGLQFLFEYFSETQRNKGNFPGRFSGRQFSNSRSEMNVSTLELGDSALYLCASSLADPGNYGYTFGSGTRLTVV.